Below, 13 T cell receptor beta chains from the same sample are listed, as sequenced in a study of post-analysis software for immune sequencing data. General study results and limits: The study found TRBV5-6, TRBV5-1 and TRBV20-1 among four to six TRBV segments more frequent in patients than controls.

What these receptors recognize is not known. Prepared libraries of TCR beta cDNA carried unique molecular identifiers. TCRdb itself ran the PCR reads through MiXCR, one entry per CDR3 protein. Here the sample spans approximately 690,000 distinct CDR3 sequences, approximately 59% being singletons. The sequenced sample was blood. The receptors were sampled from a girl aged 2 to 10 with multiple sclerosis.

This clonotype appeared a single time. The chain recombines TRBV25-1 with TRBJ2-5; a weak D match, TRBD2 (5 bases). The CDR3 length is 16 residues. Germline V gives CDR1 MGHDK, CDR2 SYGVNS. The ends were cut back, 0 bases at V and 1 base at J, with 12 bases in the middle. The CDR3 DNA follows: TGTGCCAGCAGTGAATATGTCGGGGTTGCCCAAGAGACCCAGTACTTC. Encoded protein: CASSEYVGVAQETQYF.

The CDR3 region has the DNA TGTGCCAGCAGTTACACAGTTCTTGAGGGGGGGCTAGGCAATGAGCAGTTCTTC. Translation: CASSYTVLEGGLGNEQFF. V and J are TRBV6-2 or TRBV6-3 and TRBJ2-1; a weak D match, TRBD2 (7 bases). The V gene's germline CDR1 is MNHEY and CDR2 SVGEGT. The CDR3 runs to 18 residues. Trimming left V 2 bases short and J 6 bases short, with 23 bases between.

This clonotype was counted between two and nine times. The chain recombines TRBV7-2 with TRBJ2-3, with unresolved D. Germline CDR1 SGHTA, CDR2 FQGNSA. The CDR3 has 13 residues. Trimming pared 5 bases from V and 0 bases from J, leaving 6 bases between. The CDR3 nucleotides are TGTGCCAGCAGCGTCCAGAGCACAGATACGCAGTATTTT. This gives the protein CASSVQSTDTQYF.

The gene calls are TRBV4-1 and TRBJ2-7; 8 nucleotides match TRBD2. This CDR3 has 15 residues. V shed 5 bases and J 0 bases; nucleotides not matched to a gene: 6. Looked up from germline, CDR1 is MGHRA and CDR2 is YSYEKL. The DNA of the CDR3 is TGCGCCAGCAGCATACTAGCGGTTAGCTCCTACGAGCAGTACTTC. Translation: CASSILAVSSYEQYF.

V and J are TRBV7-9 and TRBJ2-5; TRBD1 is a possible D gene (6 bases). Germline V gene sequence: CDR1 SEHNR, CDR2 FQNEAQ (reference sequence). V was cut by 5 bases and J by 2 bases, with 12 bases left in between. The CDR3 has 14 residues. The CDR3 bases are TGTGCCAGCAGCGCGGACAGTAGACAAGAGACCCAGTACTTC. It encodes CASSADSRQETQYF. The whole variable domain, remainder taken from reference TRBV7-9 and TRBJ2-5, is DTGVSQNPRHKITKRGQNVTFRCDPISEHNRLYWYRQTLGQGPEFLTYFQNEAQLEKSRLLSDRFSAERPKGSFSTLEIQRTEQGDSAMYLCASSADSRQETQYFGPGTRLLVL.

This chain uses TRBV29-1 with TRBJ2-1; D not resolved. Germline assignment: CDR1 SQVTM and CDR2 ANQGSEA. Trimming stripped 6 bases from V and 1 base from J, with 13 bases between. The CDR3 has 14 residues. The CDR3 coding sequence is TGCAGCGTCGGGTCAGTTAGGTCCTACAATGAGCAGTTCTTC. Protein sequence: CSVGSVRSYNEQFF.

V usage is TRBV7-2 and J usage is TRBJ2-1; 10 bases map to TRBD2. V was clipped by 5 bases and J by 4 bases; unmatched bases: 5. This CDR3 is 15 amino acids long. CDR1 and CDR2 from the germline V gene are SGHTA and FQGNSA. Here the CDR3 DNA reads TGTGCCAGCAGCCCGGTGGGACTAGCGTACAATGAGCAGTTCTTC. Amino acids: CASSPVGLAYNEQFF. The complete variable domain, with remaining parts taken from reference TRBV7-2 and TRBJ2-1, reads GAGVSQSPSNKVTEKGKDVELRCDPISGHTALYWYRQSLGQGLEFLIYFQGNSAPDKSGLPSDRFSAERTGGSVSTLTIQRTQQEDSAVYLCASSPVGLAYNEQFFGPGTRLTVL.

CDR3 sequence reads: CASRQQQETQYF. The CDR3 region has the DNA TGTGCCAGCAGGCAACAACAAGAGACCCAGTACTTC. V usage is TRBV2 and J usage is TRBJ2-5; D is uncertain. Germline V lookup: CDR1 SNHLY, CDR2 FYNNEI. V lost 6 bases to trimming and J lost 2 bases, with 7 bases between them. There are 12 residues in the CDR3.

This clonotype was counted only a few times. The chain uses TRBV10-3 and TRBJ2-3, with 10 bases aligning to TRBD1. CDR3 size: 16 residues. CDR1 and CDR2 (germline): ENHRY, SYGVKD. The J segment lost 2 bases and the V segment lost 2 bases, leaving 4 bases of the junction unmatched. CDR3 sequence reads: CAISEGDRGYTDTQYF. The CDR3 bases are TGTGCCATCAGTGAGGGGGACAGGGGATACACAGATACGCAGTATTTT.

The rearrangement joins TRBV25-1 to TRBJ2-1, with D uncertain. The CDR3 extends over 13 amino acids. V shed 3 bases and J shed 10 bases, with 13 bases lying between them. Germline assignment: CDR1 MGHDK and CDR2 SYGVNS. Written as DNA, the CDR3 is TGTGCCAGCAGTGATCTCATTGCCCAGGAGCAGTTCTTC. This encodes CASSDLIAQEQFF.

The chain links TRBV11-2 to TRBJ2-3; 10 nucleotides match TRBD1. This CDR3 comprises 17 residues. The trim removed 3 bases at V and 4 bases at J, leaving 10 bases unmatched. Germline values: CDR1 SGHAT, CDR2 FQNNGV. The CDR3 protein is CASSLPRGTGVADTQYF. The CDR3, as DNA: TGTGCCAGCAGCTTGCCCCGAGGGACAGGGGTAGCAGATACGCAGTATTTT.

This rearrangement joins TRBV5-1 to TRBJ2-5, with D perhaps TRBD1 (6 bases). Germline V gene data show CDR1 as SGHRS and CDR2 as YFSETQ. The CDR3 extends over 16 amino acids. V shed 4 bases and J shed 1 base, with 17 bases lying between them. The CDR3 DNA follows: TGCGCCAGCAGCCCACTACAGGGTAGGCCCCAAGAGACCCAGTACTTC. Translated, it gives CASSPLQGRPQETQYF.

Only a few counts were recorded for this clonotype. The J gene is TRBJ2-5, the V gene TRBV7-2; 7 bases agree with TRBD1. The V and J ends lost 5 bases and 0 bases, in that order; junction bases with no gene match: 9. The CDR3 is made up of 16 amino acids. CDR1 is SGHTA, CDR2 FQGNSA, per germline. CDR3 bases: TGTGCCAGCAGCGGCCCCGACAGGGTTTACCAAGAGACCCAGTACTTC. Its translation: CASSGPDRVYQETQYF.